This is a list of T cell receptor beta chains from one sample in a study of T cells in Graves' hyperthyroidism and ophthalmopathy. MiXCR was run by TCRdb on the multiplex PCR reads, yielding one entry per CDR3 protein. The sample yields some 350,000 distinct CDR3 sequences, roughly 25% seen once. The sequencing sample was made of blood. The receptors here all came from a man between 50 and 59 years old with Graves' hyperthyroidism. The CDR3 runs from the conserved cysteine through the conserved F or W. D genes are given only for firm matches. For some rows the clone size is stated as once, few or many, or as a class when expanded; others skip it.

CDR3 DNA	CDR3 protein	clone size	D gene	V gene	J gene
TGTGCCAGTAGAGATCCTCCGGGACAGGTAACCGCTTTCTTT	CASRDPPGQVTAFF	many	TRBD1	TRBV19	TRBJ1-1
TGCGCCAGCAGCGGAAGCGGGGGGGGAGATACGCAGTATTTT	CASSGSGGGDTQYF	many	TRBD2	TRBV5-1	TRBJ2-3
TGTGCCAGTAGTATTAATAGAGGGCTGAGGATGGAGACCCAGTACTTC	CASSINRGLRMETQYF	.	.	TRBV19	TRBJ2-5
TGTGCCAGCAGGAACACAGGGGTCTACGAGCAGTACTTC	CASRNTGVYEQYF	.	TRBD1	TRBV6-2/TRBV6-3	TRBJ2-7
TGCAGTGCTCGACCCGGGACGGCCACAGATACGCAGTATTTT	CSARPGTATDTQYF	few	.	TRBV20-1	TRBJ2-3
TGTGCCAGCACCCGGGGGGGAGTCACTGAAGCTTTCTTT	CASTRGGVTEAFF	few	.	TRBV7-2	TRBJ1-1
TGTGCCAGCAGTGAAGTTGGGGGCTGGGAGAACATTCAGTACTTC	CASSEVGGWENIQYF	.	.	TRBV6-1	TRBJ2-4
TGTGCCAGCAGCCTCACTAGCGGCAGTATTTTCGATGAGCAGTTCTTC	CASSLTSGSIFDEQFF	many	TRBD2	TRBV2	TRBJ2-1
TGTGCCTGGATTAGCGGGAGGGCCGGGGAGCAGTTCTTC	CAWISGRAGEQFF	.	TRBD2	TRBV30	TRBJ2-1
TGTGCCAGCAGCTTTATACGCTACGAGCAGTACTTC	CASSFIRYEQYF	many	.	TRBV7-9	TRBJ2-7
TGTGCCAGTAGTATCGGGGCCAACTCTGGAAACACCATATATTTT	CASSIGANSGNTIYF	few	.	TRBV19	TRBJ1-3
TGTGCCAGCAGCTTAGGACAGGGGATGGCTACGCAGTATTTT	CASSLGQGMATQYF	many	TRBD1	TRBV7-9	TRBJ2-3
TGTGCCAGCAAGGGACTAGCGGTGGAGACCCAGTACTTC	CASKGLAVETQYF	.	TRBD2	TRBV28	TRBJ2-5
TGTGCCAGCAGTTACGGGGGGGGAGGGGGGATCGCCAAAAACATTCAGTACTTC	CASSYGGGGGIAKNIQYF	.	.	TRBV6-5	TRBJ2-4
TGTGCCAGCAGGACTAGCGGGAGGATGCAAGAGACCCAGTACTTC	CASRTSGRMQETQYF	.	TRBD2	TRBV6-1	TRBJ2-5
TGCAGTGCTAGACAGGCAGCCCGCGTTGAAAAACTGTTTTTT	CSARQAARVEKLFF	.	.	TRBV20-1	TRBJ1-4
TGTGCCAGCAGTTCAGGACTCTTAGAGAACACTGAAGCTTTCTTT	CASSSGLLENTEAFF	few	.	TRBV6-1	TRBJ1-1
TGTGCCAGCAGCCCAACCTCTGTCCGTCAGCCCCAGCATTTT	CASSPTSVRQPQHF	.	.	TRBV6-1	TRBJ1-5
TGTGCCAGCACGACATCGGGGCGGTACACTGAAGCTTTCTTT	CASTTSGRYTEAFF	few	.	TRBV12-3/TRBV12-4	TRBJ1-1
TGTGCCAGCAGCTCAGACAGCCAGGGGATTGAAGCTTTCTTT	CASSSDSQGIEAFF	.	.	TRBV7-9	TRBJ1-1
TGTGCCAGCAAGGGGGCGCTTGGCACAGATACGCAGTATTTT	CASKGALGTDTQYF	.	TRBD1	TRBV2	TRBJ2-3
TGCGCCAGCAGCTCGAAGGGGGGAGCTACAGATACGCAGTATTTT	CASSSKGGATDTQYF	.	.	TRBV5-1	TRBJ2-3
TGTGCCAGCAGCTGGGGCCTTACTTCACCCCTCCACTTT	CASSWGLTSPLHF	few	.	TRBV7-3	TRBJ1-6
TGCAGCGTTGGCCAGGGGGGAAAGAACACTGAAGCTTTCTTT	CSVGQGGKNTEAFF	many	TRBD1	TRBV29-1	TRBJ1-1
TGTGCCAGCAGCCAACGACAGATCCAGACCCAGTACTTC	CASSQRQIQTQYF	many	.	TRBV3-1	TRBJ2-5
TGTGCCACCAGCGTTGGGACTAGCGGGAGGAACAATGAGCAGTTCTTC	CATSVGTSGRNNEQFF	.	TRBD2	TRBV15	TRBJ2-1
TGCGCCAGCAGTAGACAGCGGGCCTCCCAAGAGACCCAGTACTTC	CASSRQRASQETQYF	.	.	TRBV4-1	TRBJ2-5
TGTGCCAGCAGTGCCCTGGGACAGGGCTCCTACGAGCAGTACTTC	CASSALGQGSYEQYF	many	TRBD1	TRBV2	TRBJ2-7
TGTGCCTGGAGTGTCGTAGCGGGAGTCACTAGCACAGATACGCAGTATTTT	CAWSVVAGVTSTDTQYF	many	TRBD2	TRBV30	TRBJ2-3
TGTGCCAGCAGCCTACAGGGAAACATTCAGTACTTC	CASSLQGNIQYF	.	.	TRBV7-9	TRBJ2-4
TGTGCCAGCAGCCTGGATGACCCACTAGCGGGAGTGTTAACCGGGGAGCTGTTTTTT	CASSLDDPLAGVLTGELFF	.	TRBD2	TRBV7-9	TRBJ2-2
TGCAGTGCTACTCTTCGGGAGACCCAGTACTTC	CSATLRETQYF	few	.	TRBV20-1	TRBJ2-5
TGCAGCGTCCCACTCCGGGACAGGGCGACCAATGAGCAGTTCTTC	CSVPLRDRATNEQFF	.	TRBD1	TRBV29-1	TRBJ2-1
TGCAGTGCTAGGTGGCTTAGACAGAGCTCCTACGAGCAGTACTTC	CSARWLRQSSYEQYF	many	.	TRBV20-1	TRBJ2-7
TGTGCCAGCAGTGGCAGACTAGCGGCATACAATGAGCAGTTCTTC	CASSGRLAAYNEQFF	many	TRBD2	TRBV6-1	TRBJ2-1
TGTGCCAGCAGCCCCCGGGGAGCCGACTATGGCTACACCTTC	CASSPRGADYGYTF	few	.	TRBV9	TRBJ1-2
TGTGCCAGCAGCTTACCTGGGGGATCCACCGGGGAGCTGTTTTTT	CASSLPGGSTGELFF	many	.	TRBV5-8	TRBJ2-2
TGTGCCATCAGTGACGGTCTAGCGAATTACGAGCAGTACTTC	CAISDGLANYEQYF	few	.	TRBV7-3	TRBJ2-7
TGTGCCAGCAGACCGCCCGGAGATACGCAGTATTTT	CASRPPGDTQYF	.	.	TRBV12-3/TRBV12-4	TRBJ2-3
TGTGCCAGCAGCTCTAATCATCCGGGACCTGCTGAAGCTTTCTTT	CASSSNHPGPAEAFF	.	.	TRBV11-3	TRBJ1-1
TGTGCCTGGAGTGCCCTTCGTGAAAAACTGTTTTTT	CAWSALREKLFF	many	.	TRBV30	TRBJ1-4
TGTGCCAGCAGCTTATTAAGGACACTCTACAATGAGCAGTTCTTC	CASSLLRTLYNEQFF	many	.	TRBV7-8	TRBJ2-1
TGTGCCAGCAGCAATTCGGGGGGAGCCGGCTACACCTTC	CASSNSGGAGYTF	many	.	TRBV2	TRBJ1-2